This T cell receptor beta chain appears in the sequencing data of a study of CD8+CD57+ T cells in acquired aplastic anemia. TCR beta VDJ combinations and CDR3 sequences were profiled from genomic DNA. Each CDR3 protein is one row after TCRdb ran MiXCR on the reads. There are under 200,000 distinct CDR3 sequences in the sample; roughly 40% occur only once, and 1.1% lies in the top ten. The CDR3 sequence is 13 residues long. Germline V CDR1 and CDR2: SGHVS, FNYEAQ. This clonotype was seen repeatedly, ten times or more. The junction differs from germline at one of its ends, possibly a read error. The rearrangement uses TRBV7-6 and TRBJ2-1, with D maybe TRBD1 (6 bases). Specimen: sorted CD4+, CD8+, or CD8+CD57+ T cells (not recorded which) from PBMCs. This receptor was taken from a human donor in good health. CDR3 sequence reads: CASSLAHRDEQFF. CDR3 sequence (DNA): TGTGCCAGCAGCTTAGCTCACAGGGATGAACAGTTCTTC.